This note documents a single TCR beta chain sequence. Antigen unknown. TCRdb's copy holds only in-frame clones and misses some; the assay was immunoSEQ multiplex PCR. The table shows about 7,300 clones, with about 90% occurring only once. The data derive from a study of T cells after posttransplantation cyclophosphamide. Regarding the study as a whole: After PTCy, TRB diversity resembled that of CNI/methotrexate controls. Tissue-infiltrating T cells from skin or gut overlapped little with blood T cells. Later blood repertoires were often dominated by clones from the donor CD8+ memory compartment.

Germline V gene lookup returns CDR1 LNHDA and CDR2 SQIVND (reference sequence). The CDR3 runs 14 residues. Trimming removed 9 bases from V and 6 bases from J; junction bases left unmatched: 3. The source is a woman between 50 and 59 years old in good health and a related stem cell transplant donor. The sequenced sample consisted of CD4+ T cells sorted from blood. This chain links TRBV19 with TRBJ2-2, with 14 bases matching TRBD2. This CDR3 reads CASGTSGSAGELFF. CDR3 sequence (DNA): TGTGCCAGCGGGACTAGCGGGAGTGCCGGGGAGCTGTTTTTT.